The sequence of this T cell receptor (beta chain) was determined in a study of cytomegalovirus exposure and HLA in healthy donors. Study-level results: What a later analysis showed was that several of the most significant clusters appeared linked to common viral pathogens. In vitro, three CMV-associated chains proved specific for CMV antigens. A later analysis linked around 17,000 TCR beta sequences to HLA alleles at 0.05 false discovery rate. Cytomegalovirus association was listed for about 160 TCR beta chains.

PCR primers comprised 60 Vbeta and 13 Jbeta primers. Some clones are missing from TCRdb's copy, which holds only in-frame ones; the method was immunoSEQ multiplex PCR. The sample lists fewer than 250,000 clones, about 80% occurring once. Comments on this clone: Its antigen is unknown.

V was cut by 8 bases and J by 9 bases, with 16 bases left in between. Germline CDR1 is MNHEY and CDR2 is SVGAGI. The CDR3 totals 12 residues. The chain employs TRBV6-5 and TRBJ2-5; D is possibly TRBD2 (5 bases). This clonotype originated in a woman in her fifties or sixties in good health and CMV-seropositive. Sequences were obtained from PBMCs. The CDR3 bases are TGTGCCAGCGGCACCGTTGGAGGTTCCCAGTACTTC. It is translated as CASGTVGGSQYF.